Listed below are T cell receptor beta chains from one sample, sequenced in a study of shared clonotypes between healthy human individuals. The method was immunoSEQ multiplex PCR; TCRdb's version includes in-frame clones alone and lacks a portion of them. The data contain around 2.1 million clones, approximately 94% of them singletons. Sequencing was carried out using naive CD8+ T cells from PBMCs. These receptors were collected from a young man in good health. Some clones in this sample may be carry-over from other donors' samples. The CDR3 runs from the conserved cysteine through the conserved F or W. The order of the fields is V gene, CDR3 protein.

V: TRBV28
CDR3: CASSLLGQNDEQFF

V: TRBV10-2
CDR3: CASSVQNTEAFF

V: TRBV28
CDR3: CASRPGLSNTEAFF

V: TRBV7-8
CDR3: CASSLVRTAGDEQFF

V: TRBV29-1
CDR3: CSVVPGGQGPYEQYF

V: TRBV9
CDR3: CASSRSGNEQFF

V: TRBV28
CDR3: CASSPPTGGGKYGYTF

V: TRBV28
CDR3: CASLIRDSQLGGGYTF

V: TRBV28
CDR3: CASSFIRSGKGDTF

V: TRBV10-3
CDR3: CAISGQTSYTGELFF

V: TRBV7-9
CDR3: CASSFGTGPATNEKLFF

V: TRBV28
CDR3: CASSSPTVYEQYF

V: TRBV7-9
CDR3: CASSSASVLHYEQYF

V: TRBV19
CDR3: CASSPGPWDEQYF

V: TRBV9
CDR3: CASGSGGAMDTQYF